This TCR beta chain originates from a study of PD-1 blockade in classical Hodgkin lymphoma. Broader study findings: Individuals initiating nivolumab under 1 year after ASCT were excluded. Newly diagnosed patients had diversity similar to the baseline diversity of complete responders.

This CDR3 spans 15 amino acids. V shed 5 bases, J shed 4 bases, and the junction held 7 bases outside the gene matches. Per germline, CDR1 WSHSY and CDR2 SAAADI. Generated by immunoSEQ multiplex PCR, the TCRdb table keeps only in-frame clones and is missing some. Of 75,000 to 95,000 clones in the sample, around 80% were seen once. Time point described: cycle 4 day 1 (C4D1), after five to seven weeks of nivolumab. All trial patients relapsed after autologous stem cell transplantation. Comments on this clone: Its antigen is unidentified.

This sequence was found in a human donor with classical Hodgkin lymphoma. The genes are TRBV10-2 and TRBJ2-1; 8 bases are shared with TRBD1. The sequencing used peripheral blood mononuclear cells (PBMCs), collected before the fourth cycle of nivolumab. CDR3 region: CASSKDRDPYNEQFF. In DNA, the CDR3 is TGCGCCAGCAGTAAGGACAGGGACCCGTACAATGAGCAGTTCTTC.